Presented here are 28 T cell receptor beta chains from one specimen sequenced in a study of T cell responses to AZD1222 COVID-19 vaccine. Sequenced by immunoSEQ multiplex PCR; TCRdb stores in-frame clones only, minus some. The data show fewer than 110,000 clones, 90% seen once. Specimen: peripheral blood, collected on day 0 of AZD1222 vaccination. The receptors derive from an adult in good health.

Comments on this clone: This sample includes further DNA sequences coding for the same CDR3. V is TRBV7-8 and J is TRBJ2-7; no firm D call. Germline values: CDR1 SGHVS, CDR2 FQNEAQ. With 4 bases removed from V and 3 bases from J, the gap between germline ends came to 4 bases. The CDR3 extends over 11 amino acids. The CDR3 loop reads CASSSYYEQYF. In nucleotides, the CDR3 is TGTGCCAGCAGCTCCTACTACGAGCAGTACTTC.

This clone was observed a few times. The V call is TRBV13, the J call TRBJ2-5; a weak D match, TRBD1 (6 bases). V was shortened by 5 bases and J by 2 bases, with 21 bases between the two germline ends. CDR1 PRHDT and CDR2 FYEKMQ come from the germline V gene (reference sequence). The CDR3 covers 17 residues. DNA for the CDR3: TGTGCCAGCAGCATAACATCCTACCGACAGGATCAAGAGACCCAGTACTTC. Protein sequence: CASSITSYRQDQETQYF.

In DNA form, the CDR3 reads TGTGCCAGCAGCTTTTTGAGCGGGGGGGCCTTTGAGCAGTTCTTC. This codes for CASSFLSGGAFEQFF. The genes are TRBV11-2 and TRBJ2-1; 10 bases match TRBD2. The V gene end was trimmed by 3 bases and the J gene end by 9 bases; junction bases not matched to a gene: 8. The CDR3 runs 15 residues. Germline loops: CDR1 SGHAT, CDR2 FQNNGV.

This clone was seen only once. V and J are TRBV9 and TRBJ2-1; D unresolved. Germline CDR1 is SGDLS and CDR2 is YYNGEE. V shed 4 bases and J shed 0 bases, with 8 bases lying between them. The CDR3 consists of 14 residues. The CDR3 coding sequence is TGTGCCAGCAGCCTCAGGAGCTCCTACAATGAGCAGTTCTTC. Protein sequence: CASSLRSSYNEQFF.

V usage is TRBV4-1 and J usage is TRBJ1-1; 7 bases agree with TRBD1. The germline V gene encodes CDR1 MGHRA and CDR2 YSYEKL. This CDR3 region has 13 residues. With 5 bases clipped from V and 6 bases from J, the junction kept 6 bases outside the gene matches. CDR3 protein: CASSSTGSAEAFF. DNA of the CDR3: TGCGCCAGCAGCTCGACAGGGAGTGCTGAAGCTTTCTTT.

The chain employs TRBV30 and TRBJ1-1, with D perhaps TRBD1 (5 bases). V lost 2 bases and J lost 11, with 18 bases in between. The V gene's germline CDR1 is GTSNPN and CDR2 SVGIG (reference sequence). This CDR3 has 13 residues. The DNA of the CDR3 is TGTGCCTGGAGTCCCGGGACGGGACGAGGGGCTTTCTTT. Encoded protein: CAWSPGTGRGAFF.

The table lists this clone with a count of one. The rearrangement links TRBV30 to TRBJ2-7; D is undetermined. Germline V gene lookup returns CDR1 GTSNPN and CDR2 SVGIG (reference sequence). The CDR3 extends over 14 amino acids. Trimming cost V 0 bases and J 2 bases, with 11 bases left between them. In nucleotides, the CDR3 is TGTGCCTGGAGTGTAGGTGGTGGGCCCTACGAGCAGTACTTC. Translated: CAWSVGGGPYEQYF.

The chain employs TRBV9 and TRBJ1-1, with TRBD1 matching 10 bases. The J segment lost 4 bases and the V segment lost 4 bases, leaving 4 bases of the junction unmatched. Germline CDR1 SGDLS, CDR2 YYNGEE. This CDR3 comprises 14 residues. The CDR3 region has the DNA TGTGCCAGCAGCCTGGGACAGGGGAGCACTGAAGCTTTCTTT. Amino acids: CASSLGQGSTEAFF.

The V and J genes are TRBV3-1 (or the pseudogene TRBV3-2) and TRBJ1-6; no clear D gene. Per the germline V gene, CDR1 is LGHDT and CDR2 is YNNKEL (reference sequence). With 3 bases removed from V and 6 bases from J, the gap between germline ends came to 18 bases. The CDR3 contains 17 residues. Here the CDR3 reads CASSHETPASINSPLHF. For the CDR3, the DNA is TGTGCCAGCAGCCATGAGACACCAGCTTCGATTAATTCACCCCTCCACTTT.

V and J are TRBV5-4 and TRBJ2-7; 12 bases agree with TRBD1. This CDR3 is built from 15 residues. CDR1 SGHNT and CDR2 YYREEE come from the germline V gene (reference sequence). Unmatched junction bases numbered 8, after V lost 4 bases and J lost 6 bases. CDR3 in amino acids: CASSRGGTGGLEQYF. The CDR3 DNA sequence: TGTGCCAGCAGCCGGGGCGGGACAGGGGGCCTCGAGCAGTACTTC.

V is TRBV7-2 and J is TRBJ2-1; D is uncertain. The CDR3 extends over 15 amino acids. Between the trimmed V and J ends, which lost 0 bases and 6 bases, there was a span of 12 bases. The germline V gene encodes CDR1 SGHTA and CDR2 FQGNSA. The CDR3 DNA follows: TGTGCCAGCAGCTTAGCATTGGTCCGAGGCAATGAGCAGTTCTTC. Residues: CASSLALVRGNEQFF.

The V call is TRBV12-3 or TRBV12-4, the J call TRBJ1-2; D remains unclear. The CDR3 loop spans 12 amino acids. V dropped 4 bases and J dropped 3 bases, with 6 bases sitting between them. DNA of the CDR3: TGTGCCAGCAGTTCCGGCTACTATGGCTACACCTTC. It encodes CASSSGYYGYTF.

This sequence joins TRBV28 and TRBJ2-3; 7 bases are a match to TRBD1. J lost 3 bases, V lost 8 bases, and 8 bases had no gene match. This CDR3 is 14 amino acids long. The germline V gene encodes CDR1 MDHEN and CDR2 SYDVKM. As DNA, the CDR3 is TGTGCCAGCGGGCTCTACAGGGGAACAGATACGCAGTATTTT. This encodes CASGLYRGTDTQYF.

The genes are TRBV5-4 and TRBJ2-2; possible D gene TRBD2, 5 bases. Deletions cut 0 bases from V and 0 bases from J, with 18 bases between. This CDR3 contains 19 residues. CDR1 is SGHNT and CDR2 is YYREEE in the germline V gene (reference sequence). The CDR3 bases are TGTGCCAGCAGCTTGGCCCGGACTTTCAGTATAGCGAACACCGGGGAGCTGTTTTTT. Translating it yields CASSLARTFSIANTGELFF.

As regards this clone: The same CDR3 is also encoded by other DNA sequences in this sample. This rearrangement joins TRBV6-4 to TRBJ2-3, with 9 positions matching TRBD2. CDR3 size: 14 residues. Germline lookup yields CDR1 MRHNA and CDR2 SNTAGT. J was trimmed by 1 base and V by 4 bases; bases with no gene match: 0. The CDR3 here is CASSASGGTDTQYF. The CDR3 nucleotides are TGTGCCAGCAGTGCTAGCGGGGGCACAGATACGCAGTATTTT.

J is TRBJ2-2 and V is TRBV30, with 9 nucleotides matching TRBD1. V shed 4 bases, J shed 6 bases, and the junction held 9 bases outside the gene matches. CDR3 length: 15 amino acids. CDR1 and CDR2 (germline): GTSNPN, SVGIG (reference sequence). CDR3 sequence: CAWTRGDREAGELFF. CDR3 in DNA: TGTGCCTGGACCCGAGGGGACAGGGAGGCCGGGGAGCTGTTTTTT. Together with reference TRBV30 and TRBJ2-2, the CDR3 gives the full variable domain: SQTIHQWPATLVQPVGSPLSLECTVEGTSNPNLYWYRQAAGRGLQLLFYSVGIGQISSEVPQNLSASRPQDRQFILSSKKLLLSDSGFYLCAWTRGDREAGELFFGEGSRLTVL.

The chain carries TRBV18 and TRBJ1-5; D is unresolved. Trimming left V 2 bases short and J 4 bases short, with 3 bases between. The CDR3 covers 12 residues. Germline-derived CDR1 and CDR2 are KGHSH and LQKENI. CDR3 DNA sequence: TGTGCCAGCTCACCAGGGAATCAGCCCCAGCATTTT. Residues: CASSPGNQPQHF.

V is TRBV5-4 and J is TRBJ1-2; D gene uncertain. Germline assignment: CDR1 SGHNT and CDR2 YYREEE (reference sequence). The CDR3 consists of 15 residues. Trimming removed 1 base from V and 5 bases from J, with 15 bases in between. CDR3 DNA: TGTGCCAGCAGCTTGCGCTCTTCCTGGAGGTATGGCTACACCTTC. This gives the protein CASSLRSSWRYGYTF. Combining the CDR3 with reference TRBV5-4 and TRBJ1-2 gives the whole variable domain ETGVTQSPTHLIKTRGQQVTLRCSSQSGHNTVSWYQQALGQGPQFIFQYYREEENGRGNFPPRFSGLQFPNYSSELNVNALELDDSALYLCASSLRSSWRYGYTFGSGTRLTVV.

The rearrangement uses TRBV4-2 and TRBJ1-5; no firm D call. The CDR3 length is 15 residues. Germline CDR1 and CDR2: LGHNA and YNFKEQ. V lost 0 bases and J 6 bases, leaving 12 bases between the germline ends. The DNA for the CDR3 is TGTGCCAGCAGCCAAGAATGGACGGGAGTTCAGCCCCAGCATTTT. Its translation is CASSQEWTGVQPQHF.

The chain is built from TRBV28 and TRBJ1-6; D is ambiguous. Trimming cost V 2 bases and J 14 bases, with 16 bases left between them. The germline V gene encodes CDR1 MDHEN and CDR2 SYDVKM. CDR3 length: 14 residues. CDR3 protein: CASSLTVPGGTLHF. CDR3 in DNA: TGTGCCAGCAGTTTAACCGTACCGGGTGGGACCCTCCACTTT.

The chain employs TRBV4-1 and TRBJ2-3; 8 bases line up with TRBD2. After removal of 3 bases from V and 2 bases from J, the junction contained 7 bases not matched to a gene. Germline values: CDR1 MGHRA, CDR2 YSYEKL. This CDR3 has 16 residues. DNA of the CDR3: TGCGCCAGCAGCCAGCATAGCGGGGCAAACACAGATACGCAGTATTTT. Translating gives CASSQHSGANTDTQYF.

This rearrangement joins TRBV7-9 to TRBJ1-2; D is ambiguous. Trimming took off 3 bases at V and 4 bases at J, with 12 bases between the two ends. Per germline, CDR1 SEHNR and CDR2 FQNEAQ (reference sequence). The CDR3 sequence is 14 residues long. CDR3 loop: CASSLSLSSYGYTF. The CDR3 DNA reads as TGTGCCAGCAGCTTGTCTCTCAGCTCCTATGGCTACACCTTC.

The CDR3 region has the DNA TGTGCCAGCCGCCCCGGGGAGAACACCGGGGAGCTGTTTTTT. Residues: CASRPGENTGELFF. The rearrangement links TRBV27 to TRBJ2-2; the D gene is possibly TRBD2 (5 bases). The length of the CDR3 is 14 residues. Germline-derived CDR1 and CDR2 are MNHEY and SMNVEV (reference sequence). The V end lost 8 bases, the J end lost 1 base, and 11 bases lay between the germline ends.

V usage is TRBV3-1 (or the pseudogene TRBV3-2) and J usage is TRBJ2-3; no firm D call. Trimming stripped 2 bases from V and 0 bases from J, with 9 bases between. The germline V gene encodes CDR1 LGHDT and CDR2 YNNKEL (reference sequence). The CDR3 length is 15 residues. This CDR3 reads CASSQSTASTDTQYF. Written as DNA, the CDR3 is TGTGCCAGCAGCCAAAGCACAGCAAGCACAGATACGCAGTATTTT.

The genes are TRBV28 and TRBJ2-7; D remains unclear. This CDR3 is built from 15 residues. Trimming took 4 bases from V and 0 from J, leaving 13 bases between them. Germline V gives CDR1 MDHEN, CDR2 SYDVKM. The CDR3 loop reads CASSYLRRSSYEQYF. The DNA of the CDR3 is TGTGCCAGCAGTTATCTGAGGAGATCCTCCTACGAGCAGTACTTC.

This chain uses TRBV11-2 with TRBJ1-4; the D gene is possibly TRBD1 (5 bases). Deletions cut 7 bases from V and 12 bases from J, with 9 bases between. Germline values: CDR1 SGHAT, CDR2 FQNNGV. The CDR3 loop spans 10 amino acids. CDR3 residues: CASTTGELFF. Here the CDR3 DNA reads TGTGCCAGCACCACGGGGGAACTGTTTTTT.

This clone occurred once. The chain joins TRBV12-3 or TRBV12-4 to TRBJ1-5; D not certain. V lost 6 bases to trimming and J lost 5 bases, with 5 bases between them. CDR3 length: 11 amino acids. The CDR3, as DNA: TGTGCCAGCAGCCTGGATCAGCCCCAGCATTTT. It codes for CASSLDQPQHF.

The V call is TRBV4-3, the J call TRBJ1-6, with D unresolved. Trimming stripped 0 bases from V and 6 bases from J, with 12 bases between. Germline CDR1 LGHNA, CDR2 YSLEER. The CDR3 covers 16 residues. CDR3 DNA sequence: TGCGCCAGCAGCCAAGATTCCTCCCCGACTAATTCACCCCTCCACTTT. It is translated as CASSQDSSPTNSPLHF.